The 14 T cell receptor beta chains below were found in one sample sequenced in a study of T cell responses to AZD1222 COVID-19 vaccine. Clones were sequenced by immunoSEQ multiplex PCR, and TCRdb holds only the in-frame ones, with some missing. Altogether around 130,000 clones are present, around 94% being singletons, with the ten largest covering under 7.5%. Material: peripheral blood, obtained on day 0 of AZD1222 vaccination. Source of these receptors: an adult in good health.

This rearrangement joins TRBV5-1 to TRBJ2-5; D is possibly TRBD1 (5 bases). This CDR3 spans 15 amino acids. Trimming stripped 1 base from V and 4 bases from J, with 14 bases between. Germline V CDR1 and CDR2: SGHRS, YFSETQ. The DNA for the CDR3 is TGCGCCAGCAGCTTGTATGCAGGGTTGGGAGAGACCCAGTACTTC. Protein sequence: CASSLYAGLGETQYF.

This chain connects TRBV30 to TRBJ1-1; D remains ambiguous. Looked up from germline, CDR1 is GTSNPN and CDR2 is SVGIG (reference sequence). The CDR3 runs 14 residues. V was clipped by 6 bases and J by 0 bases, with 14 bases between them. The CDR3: CACSRGSMNTEAFF. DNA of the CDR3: TGTGCCTGCTCTCGGGGTTCAATGAACACTGAAGCTTTCTTT.

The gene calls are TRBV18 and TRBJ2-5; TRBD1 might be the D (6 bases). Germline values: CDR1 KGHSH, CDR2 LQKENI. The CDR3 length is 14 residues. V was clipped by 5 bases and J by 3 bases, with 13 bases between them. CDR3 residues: CASSGQRGKETQYF. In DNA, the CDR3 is TGTGCCAGCTCAGGACAGAGGGGAAAAGAGACCCAGTACTTC.

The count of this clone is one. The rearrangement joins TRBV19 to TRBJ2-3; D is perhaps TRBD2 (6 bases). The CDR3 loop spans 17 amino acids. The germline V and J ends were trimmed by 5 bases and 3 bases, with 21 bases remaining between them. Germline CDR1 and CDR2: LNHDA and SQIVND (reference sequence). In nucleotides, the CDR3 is TGTGCCAGTAGTTCATATTCCGGGACTGGGGGTACAGATACGCAGTATTTT. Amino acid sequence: CASSSYSGTGGTDTQYF. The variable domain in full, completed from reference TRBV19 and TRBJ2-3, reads DGGITQSPKYLFRKEGQNVTLSCEQNLNHDAMYWYRQDPGQGLRLIYYSQIVNDFQKGDIAEGYSVSREKKESFPLTVTSAQKNPTAFYLCASSSYSGTGGTDTQYFGPGTRLTVL.

CDR3 sequence reads: CSVEDPAYNEQFF. In DNA, the CDR3 is TGCAGCGTTGAAGATCCTGCTTACAATGAGCAGTTCTTC. V is TRBV29-1 and J is TRBJ2-1; no firm D call. V dropped 0 bases and J dropped 4 bases, with 7 bases sitting between them. This CDR3 spans 13 amino acids. From germline, CDR1 is SQVTM and CDR2 ANQGSEA.

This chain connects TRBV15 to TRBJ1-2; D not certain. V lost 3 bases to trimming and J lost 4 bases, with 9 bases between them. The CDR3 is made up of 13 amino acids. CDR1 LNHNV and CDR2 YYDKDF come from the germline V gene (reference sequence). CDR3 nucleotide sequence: TGTGCCACCAGCAGCGCGGACGTCTATGGCTACACCTTC. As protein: CATSSADVYGYTF.

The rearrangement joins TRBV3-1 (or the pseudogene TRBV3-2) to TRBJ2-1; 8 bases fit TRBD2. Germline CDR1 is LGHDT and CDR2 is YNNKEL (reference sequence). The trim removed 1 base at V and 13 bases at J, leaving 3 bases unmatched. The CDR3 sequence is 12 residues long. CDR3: CASSQGTSGQFF. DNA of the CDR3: TGTGCCAGCAGCCAAGGCACTAGCGGCCAGTTCTTC.

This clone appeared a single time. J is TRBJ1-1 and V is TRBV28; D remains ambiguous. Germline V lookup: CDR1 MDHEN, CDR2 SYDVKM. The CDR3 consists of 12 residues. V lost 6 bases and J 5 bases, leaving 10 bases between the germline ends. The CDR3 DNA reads TGTGCCAGCAGACTCGAAACAACTGAAGCTTTCTTT. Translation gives CASRLETTEAFF.

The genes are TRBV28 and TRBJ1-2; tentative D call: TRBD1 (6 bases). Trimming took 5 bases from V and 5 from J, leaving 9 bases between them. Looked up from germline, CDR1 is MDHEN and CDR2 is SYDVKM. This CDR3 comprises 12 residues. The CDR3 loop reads CASSDTGYGYTF. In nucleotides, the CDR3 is TGTGCCAGCAGTGACACAGGGTATGGCTACACCTTC.

The CDR3 sequence: CASSEALSSLATDTQYF. The CDR3 DNA reads as TGTGCCAGCAGTGAAGCGCTATCCTCCCTAGCTACAGATACGCAGTATTTT. V and J are TRBV2 and TRBJ2-3, with D possibly matching TRBD2 (5 bases). This CDR3 spans 17 amino acids. Germline loops: CDR1 SNHLY, CDR2 FYNNEI. The V gene lost 0 bases and the J gene lost 3 bases, with 16 bases spanning the gap. Using reference TRBV2 and TRBJ2-3 for the parts outside the CDR3, the full variable domain is EPEVTQTPSHQVTQMGQEVILRCVPISNHLYFYWYRQILGQKVEFLVSFYNNEISEKSEIFDDQFSVERPDGSNFTLKIRSTKLEDSAMYFCASSEALSSLATDTQYFGPGTRLTVL.

As DNA, the CDR3 is TGTGCCAGCAGCTCAGGGGGCCAGGGGGCCTATGGCTACACCTTC. This translates into CASSSGGQGAYGYTF. The J gene is TRBJ1-2, the V gene TRBV7-9, with 8 bases that match TRBD1. The CDR3 runs 15 residues. From germline, CDR1 is SEHNR and CDR2 FQNEAQ (reference sequence). V dropped 4 bases and J dropped 4; count of bases not matched to a gene: 8.

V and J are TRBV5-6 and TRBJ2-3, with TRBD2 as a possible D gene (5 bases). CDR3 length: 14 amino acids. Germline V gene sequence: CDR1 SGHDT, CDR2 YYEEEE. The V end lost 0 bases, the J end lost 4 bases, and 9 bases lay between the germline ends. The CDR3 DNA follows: TGTGCCAGCAGCTTGGAGCCGGAGGCAGATACGCAGTATTTT. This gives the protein CASSLEPEADTQYF.

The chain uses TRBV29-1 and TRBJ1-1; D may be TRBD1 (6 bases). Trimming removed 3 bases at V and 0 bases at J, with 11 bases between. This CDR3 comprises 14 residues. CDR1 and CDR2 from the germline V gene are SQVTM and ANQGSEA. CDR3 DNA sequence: TGCAGCGTTGATACGGGACACTTGAACACTGAAGCTTTCTTT. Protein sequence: CSVDTGHLNTEAFF.

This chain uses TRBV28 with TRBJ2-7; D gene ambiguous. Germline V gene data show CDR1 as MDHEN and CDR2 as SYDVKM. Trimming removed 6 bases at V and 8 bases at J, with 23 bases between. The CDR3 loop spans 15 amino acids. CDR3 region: CASRERTSAPTQQYF. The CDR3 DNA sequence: TGTGCCAGCAGGGAGAGGACGTCGGCCCCTACGCAGCAGTACTTC.